This T cell receptor (beta chain) was identified in a study of blood T cells in healthy people across ages (dated by TCRdb to between 2015 and 2016). A note on the overall study: In model experiments, roughly one uniquely barcoded TCR beta cDNA molecule per two T cells was captured by template switching. For two donors (one aged 18 to 29 and one aged 80 or older), the study analyzed two additional independent replicas of 1 million unique cDNA reads from the same blood draw. The donors were split into four age groups: young (average about 15 years), middle-aged (around 37), aged (roughly 68) and long-lived (more than 80). Age-related changes in TCR beta repertoire diversity were measured in the study by deep sequencing normalized with unique cDNA molecular identifiers. General findings and caveats noted by the study authors: Observed TCR beta diversity per million T cells fell roughly linearly with age, and a significant reduction was already apparent by age around 36. Compared with the aged group, more naive CD4+ T cells, fewer expanded clones and increased TCR diversity were shown by the long-lived group, suggesting age selection. Because profiling used bulk unsorted PBMCs, naive and antigen-experienced compartments could not be compared conclusively. Because donor CMV infection status was unknown, age-related changes in expanded clonotypes were potentially confounded. A strong correlation was found between observed TCR beta diversity and the percentage of naive T cells measured by flow cytometry. Estimates of total diversity from one million sequenced T cells were regarded as lower bounds and underestimates.

The roughly 39 donors, aged about 6 to 95 years, were systemically healthy Caucasian individuals from Russia. Each donor gave around 9.9 milliliters of peripheral blood, collected into EDTA-treated Vacutainer tubes. Ficoll-Paque density-gradient centrifugation was used to isolate PBMCs, with at least 6.5 million per sample. Trizol reagent was used to extract total RNA from PBMCs, with at least 6 micrograms per sample. The percentages of naive CD45RAhigh/CD27high T cells were determined by flow cytometry on a PBMC aliquot from every donor. Libraries came from 5' RACE. These reads were obtained on an Illumina HiSeq 2500. A second PCR of about 6 to 12 cycles was run with a J-beta primer mix and a sample-barcoded 5' primer. Each TCR beta cDNA molecule received a unique molecular identifier from a template-switch 5' adaptor carrying 12 random nucleotides. At least 2.5 million CDR3-containing paired-end reads were obtained from each sample. First-strand cDNA was synthesized from all RNA with the Mint cDNA synthesis kit, primed by a TRBC-specific oligonucleotide. All cDNA was treated with uracil-DNA glycosylase and then went through a first 18-cycle PCR with the universal primers M1SS and BC2_uni_R. Regarding the original processing steps: Normalization of each sample was performed by random selection of 1 million high-quality reads, each carrying a distinct molecular identifier. Instead of being binned into consensus sequences, reads that shared molecular identifiers were thrown out. CDR3 identification, clonotype clustering and error correction used MiTCR with a Q25 quality threshold and the strictest error-elimination algorithm. A nonparametric unseen species model using Euler transformation provided a lower-bound estimate of total TCR beta diversity. TCRdb reprocessed the public reads (quality trimming at Q25 with fastp, clone calling with MiXCR) and kept in-frame beta chains. Rows are unified per CDR3 protein, each entry keeping the most common DNA and genes. Clone size and V and J calls follow TCRdb, not the original study. Across this sample there are hundreds of thousands of distinct CDR3 sequences, with around 24% seen only once. Roughly 9% of the sample rests with the top ten.

To note about this clonotype: Its antigen is currently not known. Nothing much larger sits one base from this clone, and base qualities are not available.

According to the germline V gene, CDR1 reads MNHEY and CDR2 reads SVGEGT. Here V drops 6 bases and J drops 7 bases, and the junction holds 5 bases not matched to any gene. The CDR3, cysteine through phenylalanine, is 13 amino acids long. Here the CDR3 DNA is all that survives: 39 bases in frame from base 1. These sequences were also reported in another study, on T cells of mothers and their children. The second study also describes: Nine systemically healthy Caucasian individuals, comprising three mothers and their six children, were included as donors. cDNA synthesis consumed the entire amount of extracted RNA, loaded at approximately 1.4 ug RNA in each 15 ul reaction. In the second PCR, the M1S primer introduced both the sample barcodes and 2-4 random nucleotides. Each mother yielded over 9 million TCR beta CDR3 reads and each child roughly 2.9 million reads. Thymic selection shapes the output of TCR recombination in a similar way in related and unrelated pairs, and inherited differences have a minor effect. Related mother-child pairs always showed normalized repertoire overlap that was slightly higher than in unrelated mother-child pairs, though the difference was never significant. No persistent microchimeric T cell clones were detected, at a sensitivity of approximately 100 clones per million clonotypes. The study used deep NGS to compare TCR beta repertoires of mothers and children, seeking features distinguishing related mother-child pairs from unrelated individuals. The mean age was approximately 41 +/- 4 years for the mothers and approximately 11 +/- 4 years for the children. After adapter ligation was performed with NEBNext reagents, the libraries were sequenced on an Illumina HiSeq 2000 with 100+100 nt paired-end reads. Mother and child libraries were prepared a month apart and sequenced in separate runs to prevent cross-contamination. Between about 500,000 and 2,300,000 distinct TCR beta clonotypes were identified per donor. Naive TCR beta clonotypes were estimated from low-frequency clonotypes matched to each donor's FACS-determined naive share, without sorting.

The sequencing input was blood. The sequence derives from a boy younger than 18 in good health. The chain is assembled from TRBV6-2 or TRBV6-3 and TRBJ2-1, with 8 central nucleotides matching TRBD2. In nucleotides, the sequence is TGTGCCAGCAGGCGACTAGCGCAGAATGAGCAGTTCTTC. Protein translation: CASRRLAQNEQFF.